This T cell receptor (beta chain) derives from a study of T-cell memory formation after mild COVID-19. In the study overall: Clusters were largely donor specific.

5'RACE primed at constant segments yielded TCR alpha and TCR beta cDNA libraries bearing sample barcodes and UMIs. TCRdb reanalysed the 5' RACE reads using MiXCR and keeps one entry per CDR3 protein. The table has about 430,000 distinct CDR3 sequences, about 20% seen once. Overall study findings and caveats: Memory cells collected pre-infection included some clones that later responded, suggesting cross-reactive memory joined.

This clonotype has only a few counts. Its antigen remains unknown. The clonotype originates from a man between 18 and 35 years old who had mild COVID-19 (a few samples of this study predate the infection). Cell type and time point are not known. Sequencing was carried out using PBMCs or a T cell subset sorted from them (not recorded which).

CDR3 amino acids: CSARDLQAEGSPLHF. As DNA, the CDR3 is TGCAGTGCTAGAGATCTCCAGGCGGAGGGTTCACCCCTCCACTTT. The chain combines TRBV20-1 with TRBJ1-6; unclear D gene. Trimming took off 0 bases at V and 9 bases at J, with 15 bases between the two ends. Germline values: CDR1 DFQATT, CDR2 SNEGSKA (reference sequence). The CDR3 loop spans 15 amino acids.